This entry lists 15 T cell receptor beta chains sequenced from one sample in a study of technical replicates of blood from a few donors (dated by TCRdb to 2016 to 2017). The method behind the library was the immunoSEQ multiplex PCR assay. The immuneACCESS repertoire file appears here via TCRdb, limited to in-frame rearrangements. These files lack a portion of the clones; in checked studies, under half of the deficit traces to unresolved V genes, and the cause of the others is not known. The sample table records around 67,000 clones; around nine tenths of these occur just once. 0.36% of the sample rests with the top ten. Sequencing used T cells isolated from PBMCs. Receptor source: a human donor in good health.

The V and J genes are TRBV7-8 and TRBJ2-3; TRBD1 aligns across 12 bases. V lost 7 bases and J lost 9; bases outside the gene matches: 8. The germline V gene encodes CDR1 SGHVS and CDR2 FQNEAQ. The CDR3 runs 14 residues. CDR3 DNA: TGTGCCAGCACCACGCGGGACAGGGGGCGCACGCAGTATTTT. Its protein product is CASTTRDRGRTQYF.

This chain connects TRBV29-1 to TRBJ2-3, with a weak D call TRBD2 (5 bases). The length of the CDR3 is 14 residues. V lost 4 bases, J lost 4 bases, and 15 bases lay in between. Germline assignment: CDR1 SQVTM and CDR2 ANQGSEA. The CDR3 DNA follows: TGCAGCGTTGTTGGGCCGGGGAGCTCAGATACGCAGTATTTT. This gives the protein CSVVGPGSSDTQYF.

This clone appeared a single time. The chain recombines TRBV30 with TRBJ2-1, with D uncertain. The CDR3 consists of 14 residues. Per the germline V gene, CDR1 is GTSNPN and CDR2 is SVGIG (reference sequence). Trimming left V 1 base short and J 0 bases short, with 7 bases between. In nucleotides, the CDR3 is TGTGCCTGGAGTGGTATGAGCTCCTACAATGAGCAGTTCTTC. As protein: CAWSGMSSYNEQFF.

As DNA, the CDR3 is TGCAGTGCTCTGAGGGAGACCCAGTACTTC. As protein: CSALRETQYF. The V and J genes are TRBV20-1 and TRBJ2-5; D not resolved. From germline, CDR1 is DFQATT and CDR2 SNEGSKA (reference sequence). V dropped 5 bases and J dropped 5 bases, with 6 bases sitting between them. This CDR3 is built from 10 residues.

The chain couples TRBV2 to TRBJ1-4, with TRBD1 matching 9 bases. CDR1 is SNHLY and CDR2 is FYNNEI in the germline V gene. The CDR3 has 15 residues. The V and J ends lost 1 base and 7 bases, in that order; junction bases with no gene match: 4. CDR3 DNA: TGTGCCAGCAGTGAAGTGTGGGACAGGGCTGAAAAACTGTTTTTT. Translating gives CASSEVWDRAEKLFF. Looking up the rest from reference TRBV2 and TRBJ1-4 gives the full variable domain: EPEVTQTPSHQVTQMGQEVILRCVPISNHLYFYWYRQILGQKVEFLVSFYNNEISEKSEIFDDQFSVERPDGSNFTLKIRSTKLEDSAMYFCASSEVWDRAEKLFFGSGTQLSVL.

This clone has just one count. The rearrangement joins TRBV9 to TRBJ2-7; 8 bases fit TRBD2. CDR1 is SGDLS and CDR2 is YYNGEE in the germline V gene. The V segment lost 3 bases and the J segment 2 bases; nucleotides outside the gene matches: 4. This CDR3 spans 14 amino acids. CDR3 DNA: TGTGCCAGCAGCGGTAGGCGGGGGGCCTACGAGCAGTACTTC. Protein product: CASSGRRGAYEQYF.

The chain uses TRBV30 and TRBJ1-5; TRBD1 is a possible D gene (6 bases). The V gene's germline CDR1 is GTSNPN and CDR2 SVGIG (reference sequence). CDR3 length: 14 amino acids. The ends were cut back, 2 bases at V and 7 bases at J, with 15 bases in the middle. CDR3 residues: CAWSSGRGKQPQHF. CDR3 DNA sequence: TGTGCCTGGAGTTCAGGCAGGGGTAAGCAGCCCCAGCATTTT.

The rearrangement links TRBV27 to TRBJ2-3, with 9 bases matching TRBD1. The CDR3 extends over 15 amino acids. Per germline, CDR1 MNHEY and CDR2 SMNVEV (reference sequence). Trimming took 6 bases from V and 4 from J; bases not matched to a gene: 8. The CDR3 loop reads CASSFPGQGPDTQYF. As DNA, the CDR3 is TGTGCCAGCAGCTTCCCGGGACAGGGACCAGATACGCAGTATTTT.

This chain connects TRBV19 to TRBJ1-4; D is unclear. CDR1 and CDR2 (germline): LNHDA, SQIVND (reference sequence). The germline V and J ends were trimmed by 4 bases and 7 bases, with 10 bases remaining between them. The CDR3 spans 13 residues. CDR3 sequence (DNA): TGTGCCAGTAGTACTTGGGAGGGTGAAAAACTGTTTTTT. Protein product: CASSTWEGEKLFF.

CDR3 sequence: CASSIPWASGSNQPQHF. The CDR3 region has the DNA TGTGCCAGTAGTATACCGTGGGCCAGCGGGAGCAATCAGCCCCAGCATTTT. The chain has TRBV19 and TRBJ1-5; D gene unclear. Trimming left V 2 bases short and J 1 base short, with 15 bases between. Germline V CDR1 and CDR2: LNHDA, SQIVND (reference sequence). The CDR3 totals 17 residues.

The CDR3 nucleotides read TGTGCCAGCTCAGACAGGATCGGCACCGGGGAGCTGTTTTTT. As protein: CASSDRIGTGELFF. This chain links TRBV11-2 with TRBJ2-2, with TRBD1 as a possible D gene (6 bases). The CDR3 length is 14 residues. V was shortened by 8 bases and J by 4 bases, with 14 bases between the two germline ends. The germline CDR1 and CDR2 sequences are SGHAT and FQNNGV.

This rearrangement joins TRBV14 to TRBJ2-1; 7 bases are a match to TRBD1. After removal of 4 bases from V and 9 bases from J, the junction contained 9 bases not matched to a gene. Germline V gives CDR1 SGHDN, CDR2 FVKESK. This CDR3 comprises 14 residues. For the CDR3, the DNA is TGTGCCAGCAGCCCGACCCTACAGGGGATTGAGCAGTTCTTC. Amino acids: CASSPTLQGIEQFF.

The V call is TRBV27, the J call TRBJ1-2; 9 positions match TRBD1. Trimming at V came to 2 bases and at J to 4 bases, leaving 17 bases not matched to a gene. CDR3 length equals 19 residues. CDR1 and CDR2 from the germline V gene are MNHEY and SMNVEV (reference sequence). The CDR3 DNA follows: TGTGCCAGCAGTTTACAACCCCGGGACAGGGCTCCTTTCCTCTATGGCTACACCTTC. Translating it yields CASSLQPRDRAPFLYGYTF.

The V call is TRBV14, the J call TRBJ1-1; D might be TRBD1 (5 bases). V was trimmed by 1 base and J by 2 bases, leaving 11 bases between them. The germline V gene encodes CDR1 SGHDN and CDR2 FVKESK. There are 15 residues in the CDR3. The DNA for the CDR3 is TGTGCCAGCAGCCAAGCCCGGACACCTAACACTGAAGCTTTCTTT. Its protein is CASSQARTPNTEAFF.

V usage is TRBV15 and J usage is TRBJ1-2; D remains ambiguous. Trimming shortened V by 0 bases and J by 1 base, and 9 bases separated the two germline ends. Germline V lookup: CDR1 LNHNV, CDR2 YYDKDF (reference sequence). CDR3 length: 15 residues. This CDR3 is CATSRDRTVNYGYTF. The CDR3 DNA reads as TGTGCCACCAGCAGAGATAGAACAGTTAACTATGGCTACACCTTC.